A single T cell receptor (beta chain) is shown here with its context. Assay used: immunoSEQ multiplex PCR; TCRdb lists only in-frame clones, some missing. The sample has fewer than 300,000 clones, 82% seen once. This entry comes from a study of blood T cell repertoires in COVID-19. Study at large: The analysed material was cDNA or gDNA that came from T cells, B-cell-depleted T cells, or PBMCs.

The CDR3 extends over 14 amino acids. The germline gives CDR1 MRHNA, CDR2 SNTAGT. The ends lost 4 bases at V and 6 bases at J; junction bases unmatched: 5. The chain couples TRBV6-4 to TRBJ2-2; 7 bases map to TRBD1. The source is a woman aged 18-29 years with acute or convalescent COVID-19. Sequencing used peripheral blood. The CDR3 protein is CASSADRAAGELFF. The CDR3 DNA reads TGTGCCAGCAGTGCCGACAGGGCTGCCGGGGAGCTGTTTTTT.